This paragraph covers one T cell receptor (beta chain) sequence. Sequencing was performed with immunoSEQ multiplex PCR; in TCRdb, only in-frame clones are kept and a portion is missing. Of about 130,000 clones detected, about 94% appear once; the ten largest clones hold approximately 15%. The data are from a study of control samples from healthy donors and cancer patients. With V trimmed by 1 base and J by 4 bases, 0 bases remained unmatched. The CDR3 totals 14 residues. Germline V lookup: CDR1 SGHRS, CDR2 YFSETQ. The TCR comes from a man aged 55 to 69 with colorectal cancer. Sample: PBMCs. The chain employs TRBV5-1 and TRBJ2-7, with TRBD2 identical over 12 bases. The CDR3 nucleotides are TGCGCCAGCAGCTTGACTAGCGGGGGGTACGAGCAGTACTTC. Protein: CASSLTSGGYEQYF.